Each of the 20 T cell receptor beta chains below was sequenced from the same sample in a study of blood T cell repertoires in COVID-19. TCRdb's copy holds only in-frame clones and misses some; the assay was immunoSEQ multiplex PCR. The data contain about 150,000 clones, approximately 80% of them seen just once; the ten biggest clones take up roughly 2.3%. The sequenced sample consisted of peripheral blood. Receptors originate from a man aged 65-85 years with acute or convalescent COVID-19.

This clone was seen a single time. The chain joins TRBV18 to TRBJ1-1, with 9 bases matching TRBD1. The CDR3 length is 15 residues. The germline gives CDR1 KGHSH, CDR2 LQKENI. The V segment lost 1 base and the J segment 5 bases; nucleotides outside the gene matches: 5. CDR3 amino acids: CASSPLGQGYTEAFF. CDR3 bases: TGTGCCAGCTCACCACTAGGACAGGGGTATACTGAAGCTTTCTTT.

This CDR3 reads CASSFGGEETQYF. CDR3 in DNA: TGTGCCAGTAGCTTTGGGGGGGAGGAGACCCAGTACTTC. The genes are TRBV19 and TRBJ2-5; 7 bases align to TRBD2. J was trimmed by 5 bases and V by 6 bases; bases with no gene match: 6. The CDR3 has 13 amino acids. Looked up from germline, CDR1 is LNHDA and CDR2 is SQIVND (reference sequence). The variable domain in full, with the rest retrieved from reference TRBV19 and TRBJ2-5, is DGGITQSPKYLFRKEGQNVTLSCEQNLNHDAMYWYRQDPGQGLRLIYYSQIVNDFQKGDIAEGYSVSREKKESFPLTVTSAQKNPTAFYLCASSFGGEETQYFGPGTRLLVL.

This sequence joins TRBV6-1 and TRBJ1-5; perhaps TRBD1 as D (5 bases). CDR1 is MNHNS, CDR2 SASEGT, per germline. The CDR3 contains 16 residues. V lost 4 bases, J lost 0 bases, and 13 bases lay in between. The CDR3 here is CASSGRGSYSNQPQHF. In DNA, the CDR3 is TGTGCCAGCAGTGGGCGGGGCTCCTATAGCAATCAGCCCCAGCATTTT.

The rearrangement joins TRBV3-1 (or the pseudogene TRBV3-2) to TRBJ1-3; D perhaps matches TRBD1 (6 bases). Germline V lookup: CDR1 LGHDT, CDR2 YNNKEL (reference sequence). V lost 4 bases and J lost 2, with 15 bases in between. The CDR3 spans 16 residues. Written as DNA, the CDR3 is TGTGCCAGCAGCCGTATGACAGGCCAGACTGGAAACACCATATATTTT. Translation: CASSRMTGQTGNTIYF.

Concerning this clone itself: A junction boundary mismatches the germline segment, possibly from a read error. The CDR3 sequence is CASSPVERTEAFF. CDR3 bases: TGTGCTAGCAGCCCCGTTGAGAGGACTGAAGCTTTCTTT. The chain recombines TRBV7-7 with TRBJ1-1, with D unresolved. CDR3 length: 13 amino acids. Germline V CDR1 and CDR2: SSHAT, FNYEAQ (reference sequence).

The CDR3: CASSYQSGGITDTQYF. In DNA, the CDR3 is TGTGCCAGCAGTTATCAATCGGGAGGAATCACAGATACGCAGTATTTT. This chain uses TRBV6-5 with TRBJ2-3; the match to TRBD2 covers 7 bases. The CDR3 has 16 residues. The germline CDR1 and CDR2 sequences are MNHEY and SVGAGI. Trimming cost V 3 bases and J 2 bases; bases outside gene matches: 8.

This clone was picked up one time. CDR3 DNA: TGTGCCAGCTCAGACACAGGGGGTGAAGCTTTCTTT. Translating it yields CASSDTGGEAFF. The chain uses TRBV18 and TRBJ1-1, with 8 bases fitting TRBD1. J lost 7 bases, V lost 5 bases, and 3 bases had no gene match. The CDR3 length is 12 residues. CDR1 and CDR2 from the germline V gene are KGHSH and LQKENI. Based on the CDR3 plus reference TRBV18 and TRBJ1-1, the full variable domain is NAGVMQNPRHLVRRRGQEARLRCSPMKGHSHVYWYRQLPEEGLKFMVYLQKENIIDESGMPKERFSAEFPKEGPSILRIQQVVRGDSAAYFCASSDTGGEAFFGQGTRLTVV.

This rearrangement joins TRBV29-1 to TRBJ2-5, with 12 bases matching TRBD2. Germline values: CDR1 SQVTM, CDR2 ANQGSEA. The CDR3 sequence is 13 residues long. The ends lost 3 bases at V and 6 bases at J; junction bases unmatched: 2. Written as DNA, the CDR3 is TGCAGCGTTGAGCTAGCGGGGGGGCAGACCCAGTACTTC. This encodes CSVELAGGQTQYF.

The genes are TRBV29-1 and TRBJ2-5; 7 positions match TRBD2. The CDR3 consists of 12 residues. Losses at the gene ends were 4 bases for V and 4 bases for J; bases not matched to a gene: 3. The germline V gene has CDR1 SQVTM and CDR2 ANQGSEA. The CDR3 region has the DNA TGCAGCGTTGGGGAGGGGAGAGAGACCCAGTACTTC. It translates to CSVGEGRETQYF.

This clone was recorded once. The chain couples TRBV3-1 (or the pseudogene TRBV3-2) to TRBJ1-5; 8 positions match TRBD1. This CDR3 has 15 residues. Trimming cost V 4 bases and J 3 bases; bases outside gene matches: 5. Germline CDR1 reads LGHDT; CDR2 reads YNNKEL (reference sequence). Written as DNA, the CDR3 is TGTGCCAGCAGCCCCAGGGACAGGACCAATCAGCCCCAGCATTTT. Residues: CASSPRDRTNQPQHF.

The chain links TRBV5-4 to TRBJ1-1, with D perhaps TRBD1 (5 bases). Germline V CDR1 and CDR2: SGHNT, YYREEE (reference sequence). Trimming removed 0 bases at V and 5 bases at J, with 8 bases between. This CDR3 has 13 amino acids. CDR3 sequence (DNA): TGTGCCAGCAGCTTGGAGCAGGGTACTGAAGCTTTCTTT. Residues: CASSLEQGTEAFF.

The chain combines TRBV25-1 with TRBJ1-3; the D is unclear. CDR3 length equals 13 residues. Trimming pared 5 bases from V and 1 base from J, leaving 6 bases between. The V gene's germline CDR1 is MGHDK and CDR2 SYGVNS. The CDR3 loop is CASSSSSGNTIYF. DNA of the CDR3: TGTGCCAGCAGTTCCTCGTCTGGAAACACCATATATTTT.

The rearrangement uses TRBV4-1 and TRBJ2-1, with 9 bases fitting TRBD1. The germline CDR1 and CDR2 sequences are MGHRA and YSYEKL. V dropped 0 bases and J dropped 7; count of bases not matched to a gene: 7. The CDR3 has 16 residues. CDR3 bases: TGCGCCAGCAGCCAAGAGGTACAGGGGGCGCGGAATGAGCAGTTCTTC. This encodes CASSQEVQGARNEQFF.

The J gene is TRBJ2-1, the V gene TRBV10-3; 7 positions agree with TRBD1. Per germline, CDR1 ENHRY and CDR2 SYGVKD. The CDR3 loop spans 11 amino acids. V shed 7 bases and J 6 bases; nucleotides not matched to a gene: 0. CDR3 protein: CAIKGANEQFF. The CDR3 DNA sequence: TGTGCCATCAAGGGGGCCAATGAGCAGTTCTTC.

This chain uses TRBV12-3 or TRBV12-4 with TRBJ2-1; 9 bases agree with TRBD1. With 5 bases clipped from V and 8 bases from J, the junction kept 4 bases outside the gene matches. The CDR3 runs to 13 residues. CDR3 coding DNA: TGTGCCAGCAGTAACAGGGGGCCGGATGAGCAGTTCTTC. Its protein product is CASSNRGPDEQFF.

This rearrangement joins TRBV7-9 to TRBJ1-1; possible D gene TRBD1, 6 bases. With 8 bases removed from V and 5 bases from J, the gap between germline ends came to 18 bases. The CDR3 is made up of 14 amino acids. Germline CDR1 is SEHNR and CDR2 is FQNEAQ (reference sequence). CDR3 bases: TGTGCCAGCCAAAGGGGGTCGCGGGAGACTGAAGCTTTCTTT. This gives the protein CASQRGSRETEAFF.

V gene TRBV11-3 combines with J gene TRBJ1-6; D remains unclear. V was pared by 1 base and J by 0 bases, with 13 bases between. There are 18 residues in the CDR3. Per the germline V gene, CDR1 is SGHNT and CDR2 is YENEEA. The CDR3 region is CASSLVSRGSSYNSPLHF. Written as DNA, the CDR3 is TGTGCCAGCAGCTTAGTGAGTAGAGGAAGCTCCTATAATTCACCCCTCCACTTT.

This chain connects TRBV6-5 to TRBJ1-4; TRBD1 might be the D (6 bases). The CDR3 extends over 16 amino acids. V lost 0 bases to trimming and J lost 8 bases, with 16 bases between them. Germline CDR1 reads MNHEY; CDR2 reads SVGAGI. CDR3 residues: CASSYSARGAEEKLFF. DNA of the CDR3: TGTGCCAGCAGTTACTCCGCACGGGGGGCAGAGGAAAAACTGTTTTTT.

J is TRBJ2-7 and V is TRBV6-5; D not certain. Deletions cut 5 bases from V and 0 bases from J, with 11 bases between. CDR1 MNHEY and CDR2 SVGAGI come from the germline V gene. The CDR3 has 14 residues. CDR3 DNA: TGTGCCAGCAGTCCCCGGTTGAGCTCCTACGAGCAGTACTTC. Translating it yields CASSPRLSSYEQYF.

The rearrangement links TRBV7-2 to TRBJ2-5, with a possible D match to TRBD2 (6 bases). V was trimmed by 1 base and J by 5 bases, leaving 14 bases between them. Looked up from germline, CDR1 is SGHTA and CDR2 is FQGNSA. The CDR3 runs to 15 residues. The CDR3 DNA sequence: TGTGCCAGCAGCTTAGGCGGGGAGGCGGGGGAGACCCAGTACTTC. It translates to CASSLGGEAGETQYF.